This TCR beta chain was profiled in a study of blood T cell repertoires in COVID-19. Turning to the study itself: Both acute and convalescent COVID-19 samples were obtained from the United States, Italy and Spain. T cells, B-cell-depleted T cells, or PBMCs provided the cDNA or gDNA that served as material.

Germline assignment: CDR1 ENHRY and CDR2 SYGVKD. This CDR3 region has 13 residues. V was pared by 3 bases and J by 5 bases, with 10 bases between. In the authors' workflow: For nucleated cells, counts were estimated from reference gene primer amplification. Assay: immunoSEQ multiplex PCR; the TCRdb copy retains only in-frame clones and omits some. For V, J and clone size, that table is used; D and trimming come from the DNA. The sample carries 250,000 or so clones, almost 85% recorded once. The chain combines TRBV10-3 with TRBJ1-2; no firm D call. The TCR was taken from a woman over 75 with acute or convalescent COVID-19. The sample taken for sequencing was peripheral blood. This CDR3 is CAISERESYGYTF. CDR3 coding DNA: TGTGCCATCAGTGAAAGGGAGTCTTATGGCTACACCTTC.